The T cell receptor (beta chain) described here comes from a study of OX40 agonist ivuxolimab in advanced cancers. Overall study results and limits: Researchers report that CD8+ T cells had, on average, more expanded clones than CD4+.

Of note for this clone: Antigen unknown.

The CDR3 runs to 16 residues. The germline V gene has CDR1 MNHEY and CDR2 SMNVEV (reference sequence). V gave up 4 bases and J gave up 3 bases, with 19 bases separating them. Produced via immunoSEQ multiplex PCR; TCRdb's table is partial and in-frame only. The sample holds 9,500 to 11,000 clones; approximately 86% are singletons and the top ten take roughly 30%. The sequenced sample was CD4+ or CD8+ T cells sorted from blood, obtained in a trial of the OX40 agonist ivuxolimab. J is TRBJ2-7 and V is TRBV27; D is undetermined. The TCR sequence derives from an adult with an advanced solid tumor such as melanoma, head and neck, liver or kidney cancer. The DNA of the CDR3 is TGTGCCAGCAGTTACTCTCCTCGGACCGTTTACTACGAGCAGTACTTC. It specifies CASSYSPRTVYYEQYF.